A selection of T cell receptor beta chains follows, all from one sample in a study of blood T cells in healthy people across ages. TCRdb ran MiXCR on the 5' RACE reads and lists one entry per CDR3 protein. This table has 710,000 or so distinct CDR3 sequences, 32% appearing once. Sequencing used blood. All receptors come from a woman over 75 in good health. The CDR3 runs from the conserved cysteine through the conserved F or W. D genes are given only for firm matches. Not every row has a clone size; where given, it reads once, few, many or a size class.

V	J	size	D	DNA	CDR3
TRBV7-2	TRBJ2-5	.	TRBD2	TGTGCCAGCAGCTCAGCGGGGGGCCTGTCATACGGTGGGCAGTACTTC	CASSSAGGLSYGGQYF
TRBV24-1	TRBJ2-1	.	.	TGTGCCACCAGTGACCAGCGGGGACAGTACAATGAGCAGTTCTTC	CATSDQRGQYNEQFF
TRBV18	TRBJ2-7	many	TRBD1	TGTGCCAGCTCACTTCCAGGGGGCAGCGACGAGCAGTACTTC	CASSLPGGSDEQYF
TRBV12-3/TRBV12-4	TRBJ2-1	.	TRBD2	TGTGCCAGCCTCAAAGTGGCTAGCGGGGAGGGGAATGAGCAGTTCTTC	CASLKVASGEGNEQFF
TRBV9	TRBJ2-2	.	TRBD1	TGTGCCAGCAGCGTACTCGGGGACAGCACCGGGGAGCTGTTTTTT	CASSVLGDSTGELFF
TRBV7-3	TRBJ2-2	.	.	TGTGCCAGCAGCTTAAATACAGGGACCACCGGGGAGCTGTTTTTT	CASSLNTGTTGELFF
TRBV6-5	TRBJ1-2	.	.	TGTGCCAGCACCTACGGCCTTACCTATGGCTACACCTTC	CASTYGLTYGYTF
TRBV7-8	TRBJ2-3	many	TRBD1	TGTGCCAGCAGCTTACAGGGGGCTATGAGGACAGATACGCAGTATTTT	CASSLQGAMRTDTQYF
TRBV5-1	TRBJ1-2	many	.	TGCGCCAGCAGCTTGTGGGACACCAACTATGGCTACACCTTC	CASSLWDTNYGYTF
TRBV7-2	TRBJ2-5	.	.	TGTGCCAGCAGCGCACAGTGGGGGGAGACCCAGTACTTC	CASSAQWGETQYF
TRBV11-3	TRBJ1-6	few	.	TGTGCCAGCAGCTCTAGCGGGGGAGAATCACCCCTCCACTTT	CASSSSGGESPLHF
TRBV7-9	TRBJ2-5	many	.	TGTGCCAGCGGTGCGCTGGGTTGGGAGACCCAGTACTTC	CASGALGWETQYF
TRBV20-1	TRBJ2-1	many	TRBD2	TGCAGTGCGGGGTTGACTAGCCCGACGGACAATGAGCAGTTCTTC	CSAGLTSPTDNEQFF
TRBV3-1	TRBJ2-5	.	.	TGTGCCAGCAGCCAAGAACCCGCCCGTCGAGAGGGTGAGACCCAGTACTTC	CASSQEPARREGETQYF
TRBV4-2	TRBJ1-3	.	.	TGTGCCAGCAGCCTAGGGACACCTCGAGGTGGAAACACCATATATTTT	CASSLGTPRGGNTIYF
TRBV28	TRBJ1-2	many	.	TGTGCCAGCATAGGGCAGAACTATGGCTACACCTTC	CASIGQNYGYTF
TRBV20-1	TRBJ2-1	once	TRBD2	TGCAGTGCTAGGGGGCTCGGGGGGGTCTACAATGAGCAGTTCTTC	CSARGLGGVYNEQFF
TRBV30	TRBJ1-5	.	TRBD1	TGTGCCTGGAGTCCCCAGGACAGGGGCAATCAGCCCCAGCATTTT	CAWSPQDRGNQPQHF
TRBV20-1	TRBJ2-7	.	TRBD2	TGCAGTGCTAGAGATCTCGGGAGGGACAAATCCTACGAGCAGTACTTC	CSARDLGRDKSYEQYF